This T cell receptor beta chain stems from a study of regulatory and conventional T cells in RAG deficiency (dated 2017 in TCRdb). About the study as a whole: The study used high-throughput TCR beta sequencing to compare repertoire diversity and composition of Treg, conventional CD4+ and CD8+ T cells between RAG-deficient patients and healthy controls. General conclusions and limits of the study: In Omenn syndrome and CID/AS patients compared with controls, roughly 98-fold fewer unique TCR beta sequences were detected from Treg cells, versus approximately 9.7-fold fewer for other subsets. Markedly lower Shannon entropy and higher Simpson indices were observed in RAG-deficient patients than in control T-cell subpopulations. Rather than being bona fide Treg cells, the sorted CD25-high CD127-low cells in Omenn syndrome patients may represent peripherally activated cells. Shorter CDR3 lengths were found in all patient T-cell subsets, and >75% Treg-Tconv repertoire overlap at nucleotide and amino acid level was observed in Omenn syndrome patients. For some subjects, some analyses of T-cell subsets were not performed.

CDR3 length: 15 amino acids, cysteine to phenylalanine. Kept here is only the CDR3 DNA, which spans 45 bases and is read in frame from base 1. The trim is 4 bases for V and 0 bases for J, with a gap of 10 bases between the germline ends. The germline V gene (reference sequence) sets CDR1 to MNHEY and CDR2 to SMNVEV. Library method: the immunoSEQ multiplex PCR assay. Rearranged TCR beta chain products were amplified from genomic DNA of sorted T-cell subsets and sequenced. The authors processed their data as follows. Shannon entropy and Simpson indices were used to quantify the repertoire diversity of productive TCR beta rearrangements. To gauge clonal expansion, the frequencies of the 100 most abundant productive TCR beta clonotypes among total reads were added together. A self-reactivity index based on amino acid usage at CDR3beta positions 6 and 7 was applied to the TRB repertoires. Repertoire analyses used two-way ANOVA; flow cytometric analyses used Student t or Mann-Whitney tests. The table was pulled from immuneACCESS by TCRdb, which kept in-frame rearrangements only. Such tables lose some clones; where checked, under half of the loss comes from unresolved V genes, and the rest has no known cause. V and J calls and clone size come straight from that table; D and trimming were deduced from the DNA. The sample table contains more than 40,000 clones; only one count was recorded for 85% to 90% of them. In total, the top ten clones hold approximately 0.51% of the sample.

Concerning this clone: Which antigen it targets is not known. Qualities for individual bases were not recorded, and no much larger clone is one base off.

Conventional CD4+ T cells were purified from blood as CD25-low CD127-high cells before genomic DNA extraction. For repertoire analyses, the comparison group consisted of about eight healthy control donors. A further study also used this sample, focusing on regulatory T cells. The second study also describes: The multiplex PCR relied on 52 forward TRBV primers and 13 reverse TRBJ primers, and amplification bias was corrected through assay-based and computational methods. Patient repertoires showed restricted unique TRB V-J pairs and skewed V and J gene usage, most marked in regulatory T cells. The study compared T-cell receptor beta repertoires of sorted regulatory, conventional CD4+ and CD8+ T cells in CD3G-deficient patients with those in healthy controls. Peripheral blood mononuclear cells were isolated by Ficoll density separation. Rearranged TRB loci were amplified from genomic DNA by multiplex PCR within the immunoSEQ assay. An Illumina HiSeq platform was used to sequence the TRB amplicons. Custom algorithms error-filtered the raw sequences and aligned them to reference gene sequences, after which the immunoSEQ online tools were used for analysis. The frequencies of productive and nonproductive TRB rearrangements were evaluated among unique sequences as well as among total sequences. Prism software was used to run t tests, Mann-Whitney tests or two-way ANOVA for comparisons between groups.

The source material was CD4+ effector T cells sorted from blood. The chain is made from TRBV27 and TRBJ1-3, with the D gene uncertain. The sequence was obtained from a human donor in good health. The DNA sequence is given as TGTGCCAGCAGTTCCAGGTCACACTCTGGAAACACCATATATTTT. It specifies CASSSRSHSGNTIYF.